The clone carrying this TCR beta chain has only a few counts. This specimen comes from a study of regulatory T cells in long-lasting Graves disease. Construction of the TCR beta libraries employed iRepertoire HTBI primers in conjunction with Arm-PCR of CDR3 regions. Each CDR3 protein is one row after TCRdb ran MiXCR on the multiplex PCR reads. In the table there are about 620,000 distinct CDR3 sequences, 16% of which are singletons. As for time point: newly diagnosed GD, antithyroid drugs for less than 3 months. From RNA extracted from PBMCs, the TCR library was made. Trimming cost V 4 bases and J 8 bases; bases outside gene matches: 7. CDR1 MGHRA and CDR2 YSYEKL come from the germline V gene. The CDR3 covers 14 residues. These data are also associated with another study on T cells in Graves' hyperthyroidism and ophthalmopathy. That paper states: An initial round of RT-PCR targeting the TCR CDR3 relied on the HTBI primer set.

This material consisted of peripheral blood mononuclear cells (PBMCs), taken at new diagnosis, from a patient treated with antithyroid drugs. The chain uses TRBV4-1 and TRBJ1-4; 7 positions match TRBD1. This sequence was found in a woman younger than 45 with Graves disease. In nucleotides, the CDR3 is TGCGCCAGCAGCCGCACAGGGGAGGACGAAAAACTGTTTTTT. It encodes CASSRTGEDEKLFF.